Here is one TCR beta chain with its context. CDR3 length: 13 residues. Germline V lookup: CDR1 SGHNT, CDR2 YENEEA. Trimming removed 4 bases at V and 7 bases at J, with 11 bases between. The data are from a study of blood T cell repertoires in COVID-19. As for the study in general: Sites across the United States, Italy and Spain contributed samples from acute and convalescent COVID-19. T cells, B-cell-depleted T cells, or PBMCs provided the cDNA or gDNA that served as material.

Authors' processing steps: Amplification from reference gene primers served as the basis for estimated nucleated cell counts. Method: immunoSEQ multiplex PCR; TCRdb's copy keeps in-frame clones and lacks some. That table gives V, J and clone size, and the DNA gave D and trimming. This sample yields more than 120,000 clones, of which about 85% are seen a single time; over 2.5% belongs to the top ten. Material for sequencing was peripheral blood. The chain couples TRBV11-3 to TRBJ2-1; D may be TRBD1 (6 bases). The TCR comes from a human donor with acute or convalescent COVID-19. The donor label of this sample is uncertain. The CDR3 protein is CASSSYRDNEQFF. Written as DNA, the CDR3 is TGTGCCAGCAGCTCCTACAGGGATAATGAGCAGTTCTTC.